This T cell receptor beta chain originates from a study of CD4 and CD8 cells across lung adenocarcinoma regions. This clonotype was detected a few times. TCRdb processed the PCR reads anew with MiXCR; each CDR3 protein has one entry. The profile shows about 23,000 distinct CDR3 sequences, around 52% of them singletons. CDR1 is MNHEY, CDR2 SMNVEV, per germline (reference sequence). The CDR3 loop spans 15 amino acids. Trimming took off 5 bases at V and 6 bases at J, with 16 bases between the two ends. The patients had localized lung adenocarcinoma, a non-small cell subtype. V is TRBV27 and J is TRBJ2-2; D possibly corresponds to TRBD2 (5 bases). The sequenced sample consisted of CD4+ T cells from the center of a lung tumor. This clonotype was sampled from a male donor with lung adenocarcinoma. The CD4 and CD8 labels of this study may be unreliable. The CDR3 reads CASSPGLISAGELFF. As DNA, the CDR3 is TGTGCCAGCAGTCCCGGACTTATCTCGGCCGGGGAGCTGTTTTTT.